The clone carrying this T cell receptor beta chain was observed a single time. The antigen is undetermined. Deep-level settings were used for running the assay. Generated by immunoSEQ multiplex PCR, the TCRdb table keeps only in-frame clones and is missing some. Here the sample spans roughly 890,000 clones, 90% to 95% being singletons. Naive CD8 isolation took CD45RO-negative cells positively selected for CCR7 and excluded terminally differentiated effector memory CD45RA+ cells. The data were obtained in a study of shared clonotypes between healthy human individuals. The study, taken as a whole, reports: Donor scarcity curtailed the genetic and exposure-history diversity represented herein.

V was trimmed by 1 base and J by 4 bases, leaving 17 bases between them. From germline, CDR1 is SQVTM and CDR2 ANQGSEA. The CDR3 loop spans 16 amino acids. The sequence was collected from a man aged 25-40 years in good health. The sequenced sample consisted of naive CD8+ T cells sorted from blood. This chain uses TRBV29-1 with TRBJ2-1; no clear D. The CDR3 region is CSVEGGSPTLYNEQFF. The CDR3 DNA reads TGCAGCGTTGAAGGGGGATCACCCACTTTATACAATGAGCAGTTCTTC.